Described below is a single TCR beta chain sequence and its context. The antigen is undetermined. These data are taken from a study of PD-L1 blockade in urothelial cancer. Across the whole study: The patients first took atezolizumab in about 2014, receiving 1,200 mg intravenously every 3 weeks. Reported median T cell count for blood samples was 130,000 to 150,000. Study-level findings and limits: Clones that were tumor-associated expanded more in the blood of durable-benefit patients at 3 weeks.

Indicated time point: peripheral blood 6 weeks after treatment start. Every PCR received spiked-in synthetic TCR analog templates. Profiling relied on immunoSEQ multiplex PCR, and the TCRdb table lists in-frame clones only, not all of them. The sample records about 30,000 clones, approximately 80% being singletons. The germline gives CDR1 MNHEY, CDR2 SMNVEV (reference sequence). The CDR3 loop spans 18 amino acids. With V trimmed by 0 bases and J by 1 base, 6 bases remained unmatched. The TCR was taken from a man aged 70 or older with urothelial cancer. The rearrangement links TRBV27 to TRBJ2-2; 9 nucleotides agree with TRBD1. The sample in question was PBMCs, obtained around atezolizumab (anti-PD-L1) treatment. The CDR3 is CASSLSPWDRVNTGELFF. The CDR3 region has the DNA TGTGCCAGCAGTTTATCCCCTTGGGACAGGGTGAACACCGGGGAGCTGTTTTTT.